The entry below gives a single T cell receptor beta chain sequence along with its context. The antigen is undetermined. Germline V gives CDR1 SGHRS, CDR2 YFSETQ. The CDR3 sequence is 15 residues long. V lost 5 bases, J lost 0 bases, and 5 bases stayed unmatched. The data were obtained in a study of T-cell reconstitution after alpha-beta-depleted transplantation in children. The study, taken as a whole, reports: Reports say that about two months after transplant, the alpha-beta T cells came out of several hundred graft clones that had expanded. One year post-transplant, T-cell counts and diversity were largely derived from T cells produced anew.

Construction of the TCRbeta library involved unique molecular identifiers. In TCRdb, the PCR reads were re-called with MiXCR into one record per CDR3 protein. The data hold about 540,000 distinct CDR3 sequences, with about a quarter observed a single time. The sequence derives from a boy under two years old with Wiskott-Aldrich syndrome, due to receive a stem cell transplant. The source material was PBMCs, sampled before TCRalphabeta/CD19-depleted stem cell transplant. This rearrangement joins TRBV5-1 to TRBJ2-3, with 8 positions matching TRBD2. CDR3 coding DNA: TGCGCCAGCAGACTACTAGCGGAAAGCACAGATACGCAGTATTTT. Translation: CASRLLAESTDTQYF.